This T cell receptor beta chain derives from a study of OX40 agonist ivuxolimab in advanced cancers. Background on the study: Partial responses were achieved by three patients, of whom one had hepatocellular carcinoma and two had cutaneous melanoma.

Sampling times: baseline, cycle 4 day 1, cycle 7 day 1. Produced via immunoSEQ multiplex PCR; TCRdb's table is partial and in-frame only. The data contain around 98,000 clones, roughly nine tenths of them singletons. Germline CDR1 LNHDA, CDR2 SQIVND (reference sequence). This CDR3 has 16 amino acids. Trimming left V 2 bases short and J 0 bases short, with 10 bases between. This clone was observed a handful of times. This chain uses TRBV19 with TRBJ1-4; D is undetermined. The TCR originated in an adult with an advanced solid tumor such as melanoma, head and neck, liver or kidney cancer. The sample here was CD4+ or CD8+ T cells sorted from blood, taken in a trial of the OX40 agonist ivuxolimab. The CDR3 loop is CASSIRAGTTNEKLFF. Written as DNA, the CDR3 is TGTGCCAGTAGTATAAGGGCGGGGACAACTAATGAAAAACTGTTTTTT.